The table lists the clone carrying this T cell receptor (beta chain) with a few counts. Its specificity is not known. The data stem from a study of blood T cells in healthy people across ages. Study-wide points: Researchers said unsorted PBMCs prevented a conclusive naive versus antigen-experienced comparison.

A second roughly 6 to 11 cycle PCR used barcoded and J-beta primers. TCRdb reprocessed the 5' RACE reads via MiXCR and lists one record per CDR3 protein. The table records some 760,000 distinct CDR3 sequences, 20% to 25% of them present only once. The ends were cut back, 2 bases at V and 3 bases at J, with 10 bases in the middle. Per germline, CDR1 DFQATT and CDR2 SNEGSKA (reference sequence). The CDR3 extends over 13 amino acids. The same data also contributed to another study, on T cells of mothers and their children.

The sequencing sample was made of blood. The TCR was taken from a boy aged 5 to 17 in good health. This chain joins TRBV20-1 and TRBJ1-1; no definite D call. As DNA, the CDR3 is TGCAGTGCTAGACCTCCCACGGACACTGAAGCTTTCTTT. It specifies CSARPPTDTEAFF.